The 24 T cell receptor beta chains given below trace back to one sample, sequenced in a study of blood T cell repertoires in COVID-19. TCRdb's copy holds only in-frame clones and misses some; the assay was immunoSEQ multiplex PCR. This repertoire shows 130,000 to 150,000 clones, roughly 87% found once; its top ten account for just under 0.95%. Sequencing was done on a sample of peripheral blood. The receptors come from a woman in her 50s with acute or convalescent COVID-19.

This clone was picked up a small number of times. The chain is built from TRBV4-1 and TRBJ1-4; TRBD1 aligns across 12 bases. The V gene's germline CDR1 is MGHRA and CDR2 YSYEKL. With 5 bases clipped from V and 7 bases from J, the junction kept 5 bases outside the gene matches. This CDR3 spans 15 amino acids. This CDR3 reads CASSSRDRGPEKLFF. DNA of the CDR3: TGCGCCAGCAGCTCCCGGGACAGGGGGCCTGAAAAACTGTTTTTT.

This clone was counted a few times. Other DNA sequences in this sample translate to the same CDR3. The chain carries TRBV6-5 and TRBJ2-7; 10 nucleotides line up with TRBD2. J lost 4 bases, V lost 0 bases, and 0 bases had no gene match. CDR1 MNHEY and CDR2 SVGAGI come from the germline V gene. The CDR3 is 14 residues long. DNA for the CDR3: TGTGCCAGCAGTTACTCTAGCGGGGGGTACGAGCAGTACTTC. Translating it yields CASSYSSGGYEQYF.

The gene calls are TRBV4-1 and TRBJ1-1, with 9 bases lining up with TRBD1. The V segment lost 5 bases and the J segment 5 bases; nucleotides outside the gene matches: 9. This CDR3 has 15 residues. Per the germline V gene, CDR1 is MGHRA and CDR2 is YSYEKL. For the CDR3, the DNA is TGCGCCAGCAGCTACAGACAGGGGGAGAGTACTGAAGCTTTCTTT. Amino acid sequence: CASSYRQGESTEAFF.

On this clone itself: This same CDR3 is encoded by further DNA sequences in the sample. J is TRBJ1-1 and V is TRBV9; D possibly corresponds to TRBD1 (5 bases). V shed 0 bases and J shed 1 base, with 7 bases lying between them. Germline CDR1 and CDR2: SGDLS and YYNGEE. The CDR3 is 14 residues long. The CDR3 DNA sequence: TGTGCCAGCAGCGTAGTGGGGGGGAACACTGAAGCTTTCTTT. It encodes CASSVVGGNTEAFF.

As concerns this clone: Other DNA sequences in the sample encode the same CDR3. The CDR3 DNA reads TGTGCCAGCAGTGAGCAGGGGAACTATGGCTACACCTTC. Encoded protein: CASSEQGNYGYTF. The chain uses TRBV6-1 and TRBJ1-2; maybe TRBD1 (6 bases). The CDR3 is made up of 13 amino acids. The germline gives CDR1 MNHNS, CDR2 SASEGT. V lost 3 bases, J lost 2 bases, and 7 bases lay in between.

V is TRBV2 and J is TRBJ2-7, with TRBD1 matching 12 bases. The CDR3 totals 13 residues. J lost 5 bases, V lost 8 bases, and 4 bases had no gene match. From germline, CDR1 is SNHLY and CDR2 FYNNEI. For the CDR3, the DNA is TGTGCCAGCGGGGACAGGGGGCCCGACGAGCAGTACTTC. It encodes CASGDRGPDEQYF.

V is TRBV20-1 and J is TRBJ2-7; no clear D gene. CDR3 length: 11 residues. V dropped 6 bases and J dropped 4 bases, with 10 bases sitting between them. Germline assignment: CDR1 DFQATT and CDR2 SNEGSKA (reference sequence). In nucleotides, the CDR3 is TGCAGTGCAAGTCCCGTGTACGAGCAGTACTTC. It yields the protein CSASPVYEQYF.

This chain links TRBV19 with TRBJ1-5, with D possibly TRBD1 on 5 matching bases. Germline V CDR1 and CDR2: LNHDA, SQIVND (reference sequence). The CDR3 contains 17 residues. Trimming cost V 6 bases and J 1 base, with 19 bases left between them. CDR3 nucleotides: TGTGCCAGTAGCCGGGTCGTCGACAGTCGGAGCAATCAGCCCCAGCATTTT. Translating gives CASSRVVDSRSNQPQHF.

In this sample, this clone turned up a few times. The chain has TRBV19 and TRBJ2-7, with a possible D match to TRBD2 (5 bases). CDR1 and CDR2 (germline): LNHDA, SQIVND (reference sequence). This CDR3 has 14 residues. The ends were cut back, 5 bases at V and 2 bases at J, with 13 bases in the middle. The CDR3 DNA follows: TGTGCCAGTAGTCCCTACCGGGATCCCTACGAGCAGTACTTC. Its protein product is CASSPYRDPYEQYF.

CDR3 bases: TGTGCCAGCTCACCAGAGACAGGTGTAGTCACTGAAGCTTTCTTT. This codes for CASSPETGVVTEAFF. The V call is TRBV18, the J call TRBJ1-1; a weak D match, TRBD1 (6 bases). The CDR3 is 15 amino acids. Trimming shortened V by 2 bases and J by 4 bases, and 14 bases separated the two germline ends. The V gene's germline CDR1 is KGHSH and CDR2 LQKENI.

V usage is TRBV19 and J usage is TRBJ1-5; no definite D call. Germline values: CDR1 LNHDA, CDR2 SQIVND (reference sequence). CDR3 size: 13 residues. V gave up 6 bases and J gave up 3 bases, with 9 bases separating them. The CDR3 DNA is TGTGCCAGTAGCCTGACTCTCAATCAGCCCCAGCATTTT. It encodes CASSLTLNQPQHF. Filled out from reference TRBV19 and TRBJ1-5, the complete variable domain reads DGGITQSPKYLFRKEGQNVTLSCEQNLNHDAMYWYRQDPGQGLRLIYYSQIVNDFQKGDIAEGYSVSREKKESFPLTVTSAQKNPTAFYLCASSLTLNQPQHFGDGTRLSIL.

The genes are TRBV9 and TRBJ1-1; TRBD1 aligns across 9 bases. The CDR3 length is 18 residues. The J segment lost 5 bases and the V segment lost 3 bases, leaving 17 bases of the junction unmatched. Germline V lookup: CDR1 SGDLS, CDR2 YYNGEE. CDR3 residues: CASSAFIGTGLGRTEAFF. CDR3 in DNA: TGTGCCAGCAGCGCGTTTATAGGGACAGGGCTCGGTAGGACTGAAGCTTTCTTT. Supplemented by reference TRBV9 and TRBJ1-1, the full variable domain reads DSGVTQTPKHLITATGQRVTLRCSPRSGDLSVYWYQQSLDQGLQFLIQYYNGEERAKGNILERFSAQQFPDLHSELNLSSLELGDSALYFCASSAFIGTGLGRTEAFFGQGTRLTVV.

CDR3: CASSELGVAGANVLTF. The CDR3 nucleotides are TGTGCCAGCAGTGAACTTGGAGTAGCCGGGGCCAACGTCCTGACTTTC. The V and J genes are TRBV6-1 and TRBJ2-6; D unresolved. The CDR3 is 16 amino acids. Trimming removed 2 bases from V and 4 bases from J, with 12 bases in between. The V gene's germline CDR1 is MNHNS and CDR2 SASEGT.

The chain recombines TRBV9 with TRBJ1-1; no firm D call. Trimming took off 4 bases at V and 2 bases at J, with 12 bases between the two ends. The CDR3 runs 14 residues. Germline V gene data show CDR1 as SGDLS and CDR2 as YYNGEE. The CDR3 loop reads CASSIRNTNTEAFF. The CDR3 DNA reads TGTGCCAGCAGCATCAGGAACACCAACACTGAAGCTTTCTTT.

CDR3 loop: CASSRGGQGSGNTIYF. The CDR3, as DNA: TGTGCCAGCAGCCGAGGAGGACAGGGCTCTGGAAACACCATATATTTT. The V and J genes are TRBV4-2 and TRBJ1-3; 8 bases line up with TRBD1. Germline CDR1 LGHNA, CDR2 YNFKEQ. The CDR3 spans 16 residues. The trim removed 4 bases at V and 0 bases at J, leaving 5 bases unmatched.

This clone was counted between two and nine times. CDR3 DNA: TGTGCCAGCAGTTCGACGACAAGGGGGTTAAATACGCAGTATTTT. It encodes CASSSTTRGLNTQYF. This chain joins TRBV11-2 and TRBJ2-3; D might be TRBD1 (6 bases). Germline values: CDR1 SGHAT, CDR2 FQNNGV. The ends were cut back, 6 bases at V and 7 bases at J, with 20 bases in the middle. The CDR3 is 15 amino acids.

CDR3 nucleotides: TGTGCCAGCAGCTTACTTCGACGGGACTCTAAGTACGAGCAGTACTTC. Translating gives CASSLLRRDSKYEQYF. The chain recombines TRBV7-3 with TRBJ2-7, with D tentatively TRBD2 (6 bases). V shed 2 bases and J shed 4 bases, with 18 bases lying between them. Germline values: CDR1 SGHTA, CDR2 FQGTGA. This CDR3 contains 16 residues.

CDR3 in DNA: TGTGCCAGCAATTTTGGGACAGGGAGTTCACCCCTCCACTTT. Its protein is CASNFGTGSSPLHF. V and J are TRBV2 and TRBJ1-6; 9 bases match TRBD1. Germline V gives CDR1 SNHLY, CDR2 FYNNEI. CDR3 size: 14 residues. Trimming removed 7 bases from V and 9 bases from J; junction bases left unmatched: 7.

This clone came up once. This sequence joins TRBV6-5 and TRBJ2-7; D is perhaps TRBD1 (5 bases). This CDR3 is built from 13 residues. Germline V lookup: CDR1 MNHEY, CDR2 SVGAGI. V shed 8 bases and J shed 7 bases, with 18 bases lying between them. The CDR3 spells CASGGRAHGEQYF. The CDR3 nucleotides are TGTGCCAGCGGCGGCAGGGCCCATGGGGAGCAGTACTTC.

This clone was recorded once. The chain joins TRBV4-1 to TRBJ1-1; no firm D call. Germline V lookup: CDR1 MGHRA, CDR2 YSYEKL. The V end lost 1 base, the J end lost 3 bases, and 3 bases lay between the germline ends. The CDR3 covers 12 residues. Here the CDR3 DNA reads TGCGCCAGCAGCCAAGCCGACACTGAAGCTTTCTTT. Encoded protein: CASSQADTEAFF.

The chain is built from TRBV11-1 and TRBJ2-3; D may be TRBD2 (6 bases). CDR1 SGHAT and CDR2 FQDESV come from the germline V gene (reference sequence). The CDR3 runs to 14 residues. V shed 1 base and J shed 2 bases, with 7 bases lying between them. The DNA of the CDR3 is TGTGCCAGCAGCTTAGGACTAGTCACAGATACGCAGTATTTT. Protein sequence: CASSLGLVTDTQYF.

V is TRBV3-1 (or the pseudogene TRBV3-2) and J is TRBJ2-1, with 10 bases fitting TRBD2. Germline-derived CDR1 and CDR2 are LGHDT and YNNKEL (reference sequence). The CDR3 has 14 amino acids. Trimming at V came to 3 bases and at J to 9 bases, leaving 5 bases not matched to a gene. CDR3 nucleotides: TGTGCCAGCAGCCAGGGACTAGCGTACGGTGAGCAGTTCTTC. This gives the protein CASSQGLAYGEQFF.

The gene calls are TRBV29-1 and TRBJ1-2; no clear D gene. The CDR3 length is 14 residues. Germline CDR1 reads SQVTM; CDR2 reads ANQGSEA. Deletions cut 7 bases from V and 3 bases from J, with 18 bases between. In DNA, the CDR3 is TGCAGCGCCCGGGCCCCGCCGAGGGACTATGGCTACACCTTC. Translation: CSARAPPRDYGYTF.

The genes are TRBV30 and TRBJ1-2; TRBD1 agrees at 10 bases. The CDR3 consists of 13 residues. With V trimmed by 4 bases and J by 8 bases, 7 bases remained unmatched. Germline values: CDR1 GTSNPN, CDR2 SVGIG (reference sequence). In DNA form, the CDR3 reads TGTGCCTGGACCGGACAGGGGGGCGTGGGCTACACCTTC. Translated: CAWTGQGGVGYTF. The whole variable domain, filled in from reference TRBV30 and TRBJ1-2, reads SQTIHQWPATLVQPVGSPLSLECTVEGTSNPNLYWYRQAAGRGLQLLFYSVGIGQISSEVPQNLSASRPQDRQFILSSKKLLLSDSGFYLCAWTGQGGVGYTFGSGTRLTVV.